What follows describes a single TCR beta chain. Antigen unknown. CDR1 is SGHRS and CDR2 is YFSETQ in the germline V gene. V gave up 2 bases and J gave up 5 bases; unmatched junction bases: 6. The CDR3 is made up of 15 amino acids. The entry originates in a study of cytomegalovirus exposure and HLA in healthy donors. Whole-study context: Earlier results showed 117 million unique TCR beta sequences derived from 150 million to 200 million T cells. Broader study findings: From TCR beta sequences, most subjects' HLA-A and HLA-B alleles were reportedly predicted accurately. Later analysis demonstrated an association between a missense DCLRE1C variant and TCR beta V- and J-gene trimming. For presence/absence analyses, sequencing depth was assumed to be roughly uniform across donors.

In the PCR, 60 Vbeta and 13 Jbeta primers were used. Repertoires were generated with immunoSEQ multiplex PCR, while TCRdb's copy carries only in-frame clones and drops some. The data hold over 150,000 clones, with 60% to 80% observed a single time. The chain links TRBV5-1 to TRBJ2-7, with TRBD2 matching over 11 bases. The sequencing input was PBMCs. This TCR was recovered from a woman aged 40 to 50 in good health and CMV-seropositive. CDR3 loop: CASSLLAGVIDEQYF. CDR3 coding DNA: TGCGCCAGCAGCTTACTAGCGGGAGTCATCGACGAGCAGTACTTC.